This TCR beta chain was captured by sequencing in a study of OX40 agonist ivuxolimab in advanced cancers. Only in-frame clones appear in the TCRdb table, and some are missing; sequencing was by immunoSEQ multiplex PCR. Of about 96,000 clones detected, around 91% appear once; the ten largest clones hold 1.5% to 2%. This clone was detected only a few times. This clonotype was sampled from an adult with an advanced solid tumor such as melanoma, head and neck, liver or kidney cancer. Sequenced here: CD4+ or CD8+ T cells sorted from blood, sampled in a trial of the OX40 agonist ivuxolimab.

The CDR3 DNA reads as TGTGCCAGCAGCTGGACGCGGGATACGCAGTATTTT. This codes for CASSWTRDTQYF. The chain recombines TRBV7-8 with TRBJ2-3; unclear D gene. CDR3 size: 12 residues. V lost 4 bases to trimming and J lost 6 bases, with 8 bases between them. The V gene's germline CDR1 is SGHVS and CDR2 FQNEAQ.